This T cell receptor beta chain was observed in a study of spatial heterogeneity in lung cancer. About the research overall: Within raw reads, each unique TCR and UMI combination appeared on average more than ten times.

V gave up 0 bases and J gave up 5 bases, with 16 bases separating them. CDR3 size: 16 residues. Germline CDR1 and CDR2: LNHNV and YYDKDF (reference sequence). Study-level points and caveats: Ubiquitous expanded tumor TCRs showed up in blood more at resection than follow-up.

This clonotype was counted only a few times. Its antigen remains unknown. Noted time point: sample taken at primary tumor resection. The approximately 78 donors had untreated early-stage non-small cell lung cancer. Whole RNA, which was extracted from tumor, nontumor lung tissue or frozen PBMC, was sequenced without any cell sorting. TCRdb passed the 5' RACE reads through MiXCR, listing each CDR3 protein once. The sample yields tens of thousands of distinct CDR3 sequences, over 9.5% seen once. The specimen was PBMCs, collected at surgery. The gene calls are TRBV15 and TRBJ2-5; a possible D gene is TRBD1 (6 bases). This receptor was identified in a male donor with early-stage non-small cell lung cancer. The CDR3 nucleotides are TGTGCCACCAGCAGAGATCCCGCAGGGGCAGGGGAGACCCAGTACTTC. Protein product: CATSRDPAGAGETQYF.